The 10 T cell receptor beta chains below all came from one sample that was sequenced in a study of graft-versus-host responses after intestinal transplantation. Produced via immunoSEQ multiplex PCR; TCRdb's table is partial and in-frame only. The sample includes 35,000 to 50,000 clones, over 90% of them seen just once. These receptors are not linked to any known antigen. The starting material was unstimulated CD8+ T cells sorted from spleen or lymph node cells, obtained before transplant. Receptors originate from a human donor who was the organ donor for an intestinal transplant.

The chain uses TRBV5-4 and TRBJ2-1; D is undetermined. The CDR3 has 14 amino acids. Trimming shortened V by 3 bases and J by 4 bases, and 11 bases separated the two germline ends. Germline CDR1 and CDR2: SGHNT and YYREEE (reference sequence). The CDR3 region is CASSYEDRYNEQFF. The CDR3 nucleotides read TGTGCCAGCAGCTACGAAGACCGATACAATGAGCAGTTCTTC.

The rearrangement uses TRBV2 and TRBJ1-2; no clear D. This CDR3 is 15 amino acids long. Trimming removed 0 bases at V and 6 bases at J, with 14 bases between. The germline V gene encodes CDR1 SNHLY and CDR2 FYNNEI. This CDR3 reads CASSEAFEVLDGYTF. For the CDR3, the DNA is TGTGCCAGCAGTGAAGCTTTTGAGGTTTTAGATGGCTACACCTTC.

The chain links TRBV27 to TRBJ2-1, with D tentatively TRBD1 (6 bases). Looked up from germline, CDR1 is MNHEY and CDR2 is SMNVEV (reference sequence). This CDR3 contains 16 residues. The V and J ends lost 5 bases and 4 bases respectively, with 18 bases between them. The CDR3 nucleotides are TGTGCCAGCAGTCCTGAATGGGGACAATCATACAATGAGCAGTTCTTC. Amino acid sequence: CASSPEWGQSYNEQFF.

The gene calls are TRBV6-6 and TRBJ2-7; D is ambiguous. Germline V gene sequence: CDR1 MNHNY, CDR2 SVGAGI (reference sequence). CDR3 length equals 13 residues. Trimming removed 10 bases from V and 5 bases from J, with 18 bases in between. CDR3 nucleotides: TGTGCCACCCTCCCCGGTTCAGGCGACGAGCAGTACTTC. It yields the protein CATLPGSGDEQYF.

V gene TRBV27 combines with J gene TRBJ2-2; 10 positions match TRBD1. Trimming removed 3 bases from V and 4 bases from J; junction bases left unmatched: 2. CDR1 and CDR2 (germline): MNHEY, SMNVEV (reference sequence). CDR3 size: 15 residues. CDR3 residues: CASSLWDRGTGELFF. The CDR3 DNA sequence: TGTGCCAGCAGTTTGTGGGACAGGGGCACCGGGGAGCTGTTTTTT.

Turning to this clone: The junction shows a germline mismatch at one end, possibly a read error. The chain carries TRBV29-1 and TRBJ1-1; D ambiguous. CDR3 length: 10 residues. Germline lookup yields CDR1 SQVTM and CDR2 ANQGSEA. The CDR3 DNA follows: TGCAGCGTCGAAGGGACTGAAGCTTTCTTT. It translates to CSVEGTEAFF.

The chain joins TRBV6-5 to TRBJ2-7, with 7 positions matching TRBD1. J gave up 4 bases and V 5 bases, and 11 bases lay outside the gene matches. This CDR3 is built from 15 residues. Germline values: CDR1 MNHEY, CDR2 SVGAGI. The CDR3 here is CASSPSRQGGYEQYF. DNA for the CDR3: TGTGCCAGCAGTCCGTCCCGACAGGGTGGATACGAGCAGTACTTC.

The rearrangement uses TRBV9 and TRBJ2-3; 12 bases are shared with TRBD2. Germline V lookup: CDR1 SGDLS, CDR2 YYNGEE. CDR3 length equals 15 residues. J lost 5 bases, V lost 4 bases, and 5 bases had no gene match. The CDR3 DNA reads as TGTGCCAGCAGCTTTCTAGCGGGGGGGGGAGATACGCAGTATTTT. This sequence encodes CASSFLAGGGDTQYF. Complete variable domain (other parts from reference TRBV9 and TRBJ2-3): DSGVTQTPKHLITATGQRVTLRCSPRSGDLSVYWYQQSLDQGLQFLIQYYNGEERAKGNILERFSAQQFPDLHSELNLSSLELGDSALYFCASSFLAGGGDTQYFGPGTRLTVL.

The chain carries TRBV10-1 and TRBJ2-5; 12 bases line up with TRBD1. V gave up 0 bases and J gave up 3 bases; unmatched junction bases: 2. The CDR3 covers 16 residues. The germline CDR1 and CDR2 sequences are WNHNN and SYGVQD (reference sequence). The CDR3 sequence is CASSESGQGAEETQYF. The DNA for the CDR3 is TGCGCCAGCAGTGAGTCGGGACAGGGGGCGGAAGAGACCCAGTACTTC.

The gene calls are TRBV14 and TRBJ2-7; TRBD1 aligns across 7 bases. Germline V lookup: CDR1 SGHDN, CDR2 FVKESK. Trimming at V came to 0 bases and at J to 6 bases, leaving 11 bases not matched to a gene. This CDR3 spans 16 amino acids. The CDR3 spells CASSQDLTGPMGEQYF. The DNA for the CDR3 is TGTGCCAGCAGCCAAGATCTGACAGGGCCTATGGGCGAGCAGTACTTC.